This passage covers 26 T cell receptor beta chains from one sample sequenced in a study of blood T cell repertoires in COVID-19. Generated by immunoSEQ multiplex PCR, the TCRdb table keeps only in-frame clones and is missing some. The data hold 200,000 or so clones, with about 85% observed a single time. Sequenced material: PBMCs or T cells enriched from blood (not recorded which). These TCRs come from a young man who had recovered from COVID-19.

The genes are TRBV12-3 or TRBV12-4 and TRBJ1-2; no firm D call. V was cut by 1 base and J by 7 bases, with 10 bases left in between. The CDR3 spans 13 residues. DNA for the CDR3: TGTGCCAGCAGTTTAGTTCGGGTGCGTGGCTACACCTTC. Translated, it gives CASSLVRVRGYTF.

The chain joins TRBV3-1 (or the pseudogene TRBV3-2) to TRBJ2-1; 9 bases map to TRBD2. Unmatched junction bases numbered 9, after V lost 0 bases and J lost 9 bases. The germline V gene encodes CDR1 LGHDT and CDR2 YNNKEL (reference sequence). The CDR3 consists of 16 residues. The CDR3 loop reads CASSQDGGGASVEQFF. In DNA, the CDR3 is TGTGCCAGCAGCCAAGATGGCGGGGGGGCGTCCGTTGAGCAGTTCTTC.

V is TRBV4-3 and J is TRBJ1-3; 8 bases line up with TRBD1. Germline CDR1 reads LGHNA; CDR2 reads YSLEER. V was pared by 0 bases and J by 5 bases, with 9 bases of the junction left unmatched. The CDR3 extends over 17 amino acids. The CDR3 DNA sequence: TGCGCCAGCAGCCAAGATCAGTTTACAGGGGGGAGAAACACCATATATTTT. It specifies CASSQDQFTGGRNTIYF.

The rearrangement uses TRBV4-1 and TRBJ2-3, with 7 bases aligning to TRBD2. Unmatched junction bases numbered 16, after V lost 4 bases and J lost 3 bases. Germline V lookup: CDR1 MGHRA, CDR2 YSYEKL. This CDR3 spans 18 amino acids. In DNA form, the CDR3 reads TGCGCCAGCAGCCGGGCTAGCGGAGCACCCCAAGGGACAGATACGCAGTATTTT. Its translation is CASSRASGAPQGTDTQYF.

The chain joins TRBV28 to TRBJ2-7; the match to TRBD2 covers 7 bases. V trimming: 8 bases; J trimming: 3 bases; junction bases outside the gene matches: 10. Germline CDR1 is MDHEN and CDR2 is SYDVKM. The CDR3 loop spans 14 amino acids. The CDR3 DNA reads TGTGCCAGCCTCTCTAGCGGCCCTAGCTACGAGCAGTACTTC. As protein: CASLSSGPSYEQYF. Looking up the rest from reference TRBV28 and TRBJ2-7 gives the full variable domain: DVKVTQSSRYLVKRTGEKVFLECVQDMDHENMFWYRQDPGLGLRLIYFSYDVKMKEKGDIPEGYSVSREKKERFSLILESASTNQTSMYLCASLSSGPSYEQYFGPGTRLTVT.

This sequence joins TRBV28 and TRBJ2-1; D possibly corresponds to TRBD2 (6 bases). The germline gives CDR1 MDHEN, CDR2 SYDVKM. V was shortened by 1 base and J by 0 bases, with 13 bases between the two germline ends. The CDR3 is 17 residues long. The CDR3 sequence is CASSLFSSADSYNEQFF. In DNA form, the CDR3 reads TGTGCCAGCAGTTTATTTTCTAGCGCAGACTCCTACAATGAGCAGTTCTTC.

The genes are TRBV7-9 and TRBJ1-4; D is possibly TRBD1 (5 bases). This CDR3 comprises 16 residues. The V gene lost 4 bases and the J gene lost 5 bases, with 17 bases spanning the gap. Looked up from germline, CDR1 is SEHNR and CDR2 is FQNEAQ (reference sequence). The CDR3 here is CASSSLVAGPNEKLFF. As DNA, the CDR3 is TGTGCCAGCAGCTCCCTTGTGGCGGGACCGAATGAAAAACTGTTTTTT. The variable domain in full, completed from reference TRBV7-9 and TRBJ1-4, reads DTGVSQNPRHKITKRGQNVTFRCDPISEHNRLYWYRQTLGQGPEFLTYFQNEAQLEKSRLLSDRFSAERPKGSFSTLEIQRTEQGDSAMYLCASSSLVAGPNEKLFFGSGTQLSVL.

V and J are TRBV5-1 and TRBJ2-1, with TRBD2 matching over 14 bases. There are 17 residues in the CDR3. Germline trimming cut 3 bases from V and 13 bases from J; bases unmatched to any gene: 15. From germline, CDR1 is SGHRS and CDR2 YFSETQ. CDR3 sequence: CASSSSRMRLAGGEQFF. CDR3 nucleotide sequence: TGCGCCAGCAGCTCCTCCCGGATGAGACTAGCGGGAGGGGAACAGTTCTTC.

The rearrangement uses TRBV7-9 and TRBJ2-5, with 14 bases matching TRBD2. The V gene end was trimmed by 8 bases and the J gene end by 5 bases; junction bases not matched to a gene: 10. The germline V gene encodes CDR1 SEHNR and CDR2 FQNEAQ (reference sequence). The CDR3 consists of 16 residues. The CDR3 loop reads CASQSGLAGERETQYF. DNA of the CDR3: TGTGCCAGCCAATCGGGACTAGCGGGAGAGCGGGAGACCCAGTACTTC.

The V call is TRBV4-2, the J call TRBJ1-1; 9 nucleotides match TRBD1. Per germline, CDR1 LGHNA and CDR2 YNFKEQ. After removal of 0 bases from V and 10 bases from J, the junction contained 9 bases not matched to a gene. The CDR3 is 15 residues long. The CDR3 bases are TGTGCCAGCAGCCAAGATCAGGGGAACAGGGGGCGAGCTTTCTTT. Amino acid sequence: CASSQDQGNRGRAFF.

The chain uses TRBV7-2 and TRBJ1-1; D call uncertain. Trimming took 3 bases from V and 3 from J, leaving 8 bases between them. CDR3 length: 13 amino acids. CDR1 and CDR2 from the germline V gene are SGHTA and FQGNSA. In DNA, the CDR3 is TGTGCCAGCAGCTTCTCGGGGTACACTGAAGCTTTCTTT. Translated, it gives CASSFSGYTEAFF.

V usage is TRBV6-5 and J usage is TRBJ1-5; D gene ambiguous. The germline V gene has CDR1 MNHEY and CDR2 SVGAGI. This CDR3 is 13 amino acids long. The V end was cut by 0 bases, the J end by 7 bases, with 7 bases between. CDR3 DNA: TGTGCCAGCAGTTACTCTCAAAAACAGCCCCAGCATTTT. This translates into CASSYSQKQPQHF.

The sample holds a few counts of this clone. The chain combines TRBV5-4 with TRBJ2-7; TRBD2 is a possible D gene (7 bases). Germline lookup yields CDR1 SGHNT and CDR2 YYREEE (reference sequence). Trimming shortened V by 3 bases and J by 2 bases, and 18 bases separated the two germline ends. The CDR3 loop spans 16 amino acids. CDR3 coding DNA: TGTGCCAGCAGCTCGCCCGAGGGGGGGCTCACCTACGAGCAGTACTTC. Translation: CASSSPEGGLTYEQYF. Using reference TRBV5-4 and TRBJ2-7 for the parts outside the CDR3, the full variable domain is ETGVTQSPTHLIKTRGQQVTLRCSSQSGHNTVSWYQQALGQGPQFIFQYYREEENGRGNFPPRFSGLQFPNYSSELNVNALELDDSALYLCASSSPEGGLTYEQYFGPGTRLTVT.

This clone has a handful of counts. The rearrangement uses TRBV18 and TRBJ1-1; perhaps TRBD1 as D (6 bases). CDR3 length: 14 residues. V was trimmed by 4 bases and J by 1 base, leaving 10 bases between them. CDR1 and CDR2 from the germline V gene are KGHSH and LQKENI. CDR3 amino acids: CASSRGQRNTEAFF. CDR3 in DNA: TGTGCCAGCTCACGCGGACAGCGGAACACTGAAGCTTTCTTT.

This chain joins TRBV2 and TRBJ2-1, with 16 bases that match TRBD2. The CDR3 loop spans 16 amino acids. The V and J ends lost 2 bases and 8 bases, in that order; junction bases with no gene match: 3. Germline assignment: CDR1 SNHLY and CDR2 FYNNEI. The CDR3 region is CASSELGLAGGDEQFF. The CDR3 bases are TGTGCCAGCAGTGAACTGGGACTAGCGGGGGGGGATGAGCAGTTCTTC.

This chain joins TRBV18 and TRBJ2-7, with 8 bases identical to TRBD1. Germline CDR1 and CDR2: KGHSH and LQKENI. The CDR3 has 15 residues. V shed 4 bases and J 4 bases; nucleotides not matched to a gene: 9. Written as DNA, the CDR3 is TGTGCCAGCTCACTGACCGGGACAGGATCTTACGAGCAGTACTTC. Translated: CASSLTGTGSYEQYF.

The chain uses TRBV12-3 or TRBV12-4 and TRBJ1-2, with 7 bases identical to TRBD1. V was pared by 6 bases and J by 4 bases, with 5 bases of the junction left unmatched. This CDR3 comprises 13 residues. Here the CDR3 reads CASSQGQAYGYTF. The CDR3 nucleotides are TGTGCCAGCAGCCAAGGACAGGCCTATGGCTACACCTTC.

V gene TRBV30 combines with J gene TRBJ1-2; D not resolved. Trimming removed 0 bases at V and 7 bases at J, with 12 bases between. Germline V gene data show CDR1 as GTSNPN and CDR2 as SVGIG (reference sequence). This CDR3 has 13 residues. The CDR3 DNA sequence: TGTGCCTGGAGTGTGGATATTAGGAGTGGCTACACCTTC. It is translated as CAWSVDIRSGYTF.

This chain joins TRBV5-1 and TRBJ1-5; TRBD1 matches at 9 bases. The CDR3 sequence is 15 residues long. The V gene's germline CDR1 is SGHRS and CDR2 YFSETQ. After removal of 4 bases from V and 2 bases from J, the junction contained 4 bases not matched to a gene. This CDR3 reads CASSPGTGRNQPQHF. The CDR3 bases are TGCGCCAGCAGCCCCGGGACAGGGCGCAATCAGCCCCAGCATTTT. The variable domain in full, with the rest retrieved from reference TRBV5-1 and TRBJ1-5, is KAGVTQTPRYLIKTRGQQVTLSCSPISGHRSVSWYQQTPGQGLQFLFEYFSETQRNKGNFPGRFSGRQFSNSRSEMNVSTLELGDSALYLCASSPGTGRNQPQHFGDGTRLSIL.

This rearrangement joins TRBV2 to TRBJ1-2; 8 bases fit TRBD1. Germline V gene lookup returns CDR1 SNHLY and CDR2 FYNNEI. The ends lost 3 bases at V and 6 bases at J; junction bases unmatched: 9. This CDR3 contains 15 residues. In DNA, the CDR3 is TGTGCCAGCAGTGATAGGTCTGACAGGGGAAATGGCTACACCTTC. Protein: CASSDRSDRGNGYTF.

The J gene is TRBJ2-7, the V gene TRBV28, with 10 bases that match TRBD1. Losses at the gene ends were 5 bases for V and 3 bases for J; bases not matched to a gene: 10. The CDR3 length is 16 residues. Germline values: CDR1 MDHEN, CDR2 SYDVKM. In nucleotides, the CDR3 is TGTGCCAGCAGTCCGGGGGGACAGGGGTTCGGCTACGAGCAGTACTTC. Translating it yields CASSPGGQGFGYEQYF.

In this sample, this clone turned up a few times. The rearrangement joins TRBV6-5 to TRBJ1-2, with a possible D match to TRBD1 (6 bases). Germline CDR1 reads MNHEY; CDR2 reads SVGAGI. V lost 4 bases and J 4 bases, leaving 10 bases between the germline ends. CDR3 length equals 13 residues. CDR3 in amino acids: CASSSGHLYGYTF. CDR3 in DNA: TGTGCCAGCAGTTCGGGACATCTCTATGGCTACACCTTC.

The V gene is TRBV4-1, the J gene TRBJ2-5, with TRBD2 matching 8 bases. Unmatched junction bases numbered 3, after V lost 4 bases and J lost 5 bases. CDR3 length: 13 residues. The V gene's germline CDR1 is MGHRA and CDR2 YSYEKL. This CDR3 reads CASSLAGLETQYF. CDR3 DNA sequence: TGCGCCAGCAGCCTAGCGGGGCTGGAGACCCAGTACTTC.

The chain links TRBV30 to TRBJ1-1, with a tentative D call TRBD1 (6 bases). Germline CDR1 is GTSNPN and CDR2 is SVGIG (reference sequence). Trimming stripped 4 bases from V and 1 base from J, with 13 bases between. There are 14 residues in the CDR3. This CDR3 is CAWTIPGQNTEAFF. The DNA of the CDR3 is TGTGCCTGGACTATCCCGGGACAGAACACTGAAGCTTTCTTT.

The chain carries TRBV5-1 and TRBJ1-4; possibly TRBD1 for D (6 bases). Germline V lookup: CDR1 SGHRS, CDR2 YFSETQ. Trimming cost V 0 bases and J 8 bases, with 11 bases left between them. This CDR3 region has 14 residues. CDR3 in DNA: TGCGCCAGCAGCTTGGGTGGGGGCAGAGAAAAACTGTTTTTT. Its translation is CASSLGGGREKLFF.

The gene calls are TRBV2 and TRBJ2-7, with 7 bases fitting TRBD2. The CDR3 is made up of 14 amino acids. Germline V gene sequence: CDR1 SNHLY, CDR2 FYNNEI. V lost 8 bases to trimming and J lost 3 bases; unmatched junction nucleotides: 10. CDR3 residues: CASGYSGAYYEQYF. The DNA for the CDR3 is TGTGCCAGCGGATACAGCGGGGCCTACTACGAGCAGTACTTC.